This T cell receptor beta chain was retrieved from a study of PD-1 blockade in mismatch repair-deficient tumors. The wider study: All were previously treated, progressing patients with about twelve mismatch repair-deficient cancer types. Study-level results: Rapid post-treatment expansion, then contraction, generally preceding radiologic response, marked tumor-resident clones.

The CDR3 has 15 amino acids. V shed 3 bases and J 2 bases; nucleotides not matched to a gene: 2. The germline V gene has CDR1 MNHNS and CDR2 SASEGT. On this clone itself: Its specificity is not known.

All patients were mismatch repair deficient, assessed by either PCR or immunohistochemistry. TCRs were sequenced from a few patients responding to pembrolizumab. The data were produced by immunoSEQ multiplex PCR, yet TCRdb's version contains in-frame clones alone and is incomplete. The table records tens of thousands of clones, approximately 85% of them present only once. J is TRBJ2-5 and V is TRBV6-1; 11 nucleotides match TRBD2. This receptor was taken from an adult with mismatch repair-deficient cancer. The sequences come from peripheral blood, collected 2 weeks after starting pembrolizumab. DNA for the CDR3: TGTGCCAGCAGTGATTTAGCGGGAGGGCAAGAGACCCAGTACTTC. It codes for CASSDLAGGQETQYF.